These T cell receptor beta chains were read from a single sample in a study of CXCR3-negative and CXCR3-positive naive CD8 T cells. TCRdb reprocessed the 5' RACE reads and keeps a single row for each CDR3 protein, giving no DNA. The sample has several thousand distinct CDR3 sequences. The sample comprised naive CXCR3+ CD8+ T cells from blood. These TCRs come from a human donor in good health. Some clones in this sample may be carry-over from other donors' samples. CDR3s include the opening cysteine and the closing phenylalanine or tryptophan. The order of the fields is V gene, J gene, clone size, CDR3 protein. Expanded clones get a size class; other rows say once, few or many, or leave the size out.

>TRBV11-2|TRBJ1-1|NA
CASSRAGDTEAFF
>TRBV21-1|TRBJ2-7|NA
CASSKLLARPREQNVQYF
>TRBV20-1|TRBJ2-7|medium-sized
CSASGGTYEQYF
>TRBV29-1|TRBJ2-7|medium-sized
CSVKGGKTYEQYF
>TRBV5-1|TRBJ2-1|NA
CASSTHWGSGYNEQFF
>TRBV5-4|TRBJ2-2|NA
CASSVGRYTGELFF
>TRBV12-3/TRBV12-4|TRBJ2-1|NA
CASRPGLEPYNEQFF
>TRBV21-1|TRBJ2-7|NA
CASSKRTSGRCEQYF
>TRBV29-1|TRBJ2-5|medium-sized
CSVDLTGETQYF
>TRBV29-1|TRBJ2-7|NA
CSVDRVSYEQYF
>TRBV29-1|TRBJ2-4|NA
CSVVGGTKNIQYF
>TRBV29-1|TRBJ2-7|NA
CSVVSSGTYEQYF
>TRBV29-1|TRBJ1-1|NA
CSVTRPPPSGTEAFF
>TRBV7-9|TRBJ2-5|medium-sized
CASSLEATSGGSQETQYF
>TRBV29-1|TRBJ2-1|medium-sized
CSVVFAANEQFF
>TRBV29-1|TRBJ2-7|medium-sized
CSVLTSGRLEQYF
>TRBV27|TRBJ2-1|medium-sized
CASRPWTGIDEQFF
>TRBV20-1|TRBJ2-7|medium-sized
CSARGRTNSYEQYF
>TRBV6-6|TRBJ2-7|NA
CASGFNRAYEQYF
>TRBV29-1|TRBJ1-4|NA
CSVADWGEGYEKLFF
>TRBV2|TRBJ1-1|NA
CASRQGQDSTEAFF
>TRBV5-1|TRBJ2-7|medium-sized
CASSTTGVGYEQYF
>TRBV27|TRBJ2-3|medium-sized
CASSFAGPGLQSGTQYF
>TRBV29-1|TRBJ2-7|NA
CSVKGDRAYEQYF
>TRBV28|TRBJ2-3|medium-sized
CASTRGSGRSRDTQYF
>TRBV5-8|TRBJ2-1|NA
CASSLGGSPNNEQFF
>TRBV25-1|TRBJ1-3|medium-sized
CASSGRALGGNTIYF
>TRBV18|TRBJ1-2|NA
CASSPSGQGAFWYYGYTF
>TRBV15|TRBJ2-3|NA
CATSREARTDTQYF
>TRBV6-1|TRBJ2-1|medium-sized
CASTEGRETVNEQFF
>TRBV20-1|TRBJ2-1|medium-sized
CSARDYRDSYNEQFF
>TRBV28|TRBJ1-5|NA
CASSLYPTLNRGSNQPQHF
>TRBV29-1|TRBJ2-7|NA
CSVEVQTYEQYF
>TRBV6-2/TRBV6-3|TRBJ2-1|NA
CASRPSGKNYNEQFF
>TRBV19|TRBJ2-1|NA
CASSVGTPYNEQFF
>TRBV21-1|TRBJ1-6|NA
CASNPGQGNSPLHF
>TRBV10-3|TRBJ1-2|NA
CAIGTGTATYFNYGYTF
>TRBV20-1|TRBJ2-3|NA
CSALRGATPDTQYF
>TRBV19|TRBJ1-1|NA
CASSWGENTEAFF